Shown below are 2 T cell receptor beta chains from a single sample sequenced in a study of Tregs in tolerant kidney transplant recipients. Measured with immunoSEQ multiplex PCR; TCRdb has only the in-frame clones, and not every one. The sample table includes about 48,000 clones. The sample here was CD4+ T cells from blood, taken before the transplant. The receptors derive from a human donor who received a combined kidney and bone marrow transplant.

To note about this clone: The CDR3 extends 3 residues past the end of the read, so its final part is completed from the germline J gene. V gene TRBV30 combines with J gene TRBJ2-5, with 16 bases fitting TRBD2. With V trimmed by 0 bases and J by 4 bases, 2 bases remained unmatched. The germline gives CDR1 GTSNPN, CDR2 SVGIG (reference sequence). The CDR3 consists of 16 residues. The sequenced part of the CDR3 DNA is TGTGCCTGGAGTGTTGGGACTAGCGGGAGGGGAGAGACC. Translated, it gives CAWSVGTSGRGET. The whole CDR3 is CAWSVGTSGRGETQYF. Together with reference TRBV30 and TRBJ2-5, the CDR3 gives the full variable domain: SQTIHQWPATLVQPVGSPLSLECTVEGTSNPNLYWYRQAAGRGLQLLFYSVGIGQISSEVPQNLSASRPQDRQFILSSKKLLLSDSGFYLCAWSVGTSGRGETQYFGPGTRLLVL.

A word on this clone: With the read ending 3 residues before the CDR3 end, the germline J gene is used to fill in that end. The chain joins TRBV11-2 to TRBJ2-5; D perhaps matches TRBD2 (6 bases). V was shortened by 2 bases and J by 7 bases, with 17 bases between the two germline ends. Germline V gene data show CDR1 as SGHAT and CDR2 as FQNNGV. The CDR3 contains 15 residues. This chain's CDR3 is CASSLMWGEAVTQYF. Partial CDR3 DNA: TGTGCCAGCAGCTTAATGTGGGGGGAGGCGGTGACC.